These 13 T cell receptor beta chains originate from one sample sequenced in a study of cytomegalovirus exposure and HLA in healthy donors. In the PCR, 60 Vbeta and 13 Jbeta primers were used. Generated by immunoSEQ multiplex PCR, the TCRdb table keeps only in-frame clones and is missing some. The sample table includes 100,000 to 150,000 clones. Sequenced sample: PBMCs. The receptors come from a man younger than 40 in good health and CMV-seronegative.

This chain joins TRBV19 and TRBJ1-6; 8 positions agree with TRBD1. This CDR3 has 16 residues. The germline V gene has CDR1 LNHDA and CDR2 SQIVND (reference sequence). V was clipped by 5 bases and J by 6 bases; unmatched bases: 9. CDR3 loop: CASSLPTGERNSPLHF. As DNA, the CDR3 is TGTGCCAGTAGTCTCCCGACAGGGGAGCGTAATTCACCCCTCCACTTT.

CDR3 in amino acids: CAWSQGLAGGVGRETQYF. CDR3 nucleotide sequence: TGTGCCTGGAGTCAGGGTCTAGCGGGAGGAGTAGGGCGGGAGACCCAGTACTTC. The chain joins TRBV30 to TRBJ2-5; 11 nucleotides align to TRBD2. With V trimmed by 2 bases and J by 5 bases, 16 bases remained unmatched. The CDR3 is 18 residues long. CDR1 and CDR2 from the germline V gene are GTSNPN and SVGIG (reference sequence).

CDR3 DNA: TGTGCCAGCAGTCAATCTAGACAGCCACGTGGCTACACCTTC. It codes for CASSQSRQPRGYTF. The chain employs TRBV6-5 and TRBJ1-2, with D perhaps TRBD1 (5 bases). CDR1 is MNHEY and CDR2 is SVGAGI in the germline V gene. This CDR3 is 14 amino acids long. V shed 5 bases and J shed 7 bases, with 17 bases lying between them.

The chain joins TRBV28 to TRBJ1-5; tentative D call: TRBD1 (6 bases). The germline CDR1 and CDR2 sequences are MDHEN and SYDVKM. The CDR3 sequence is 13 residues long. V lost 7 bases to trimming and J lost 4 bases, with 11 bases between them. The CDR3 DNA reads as TGTGCCAGCACGGCACAGGGTAATCAGCCCCAGCATTTT. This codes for CASTAQGNQPQHF.

The CDR3 reads CASSQDPSGYEQYF. CDR3 nucleotide sequence: TGCGCCAGCAGCCAAGATCCTAGCGGCTACGAGCAGTACTTC. This sequence joins TRBV4-3 and TRBJ2-7; 7 bases are a match to TRBD2. The CDR3 sequence is 14 residues long. Germline lookup yields CDR1 LGHNA and CDR2 YSLEER. V dropped 0 bases and J dropped 3; count of bases not matched to a gene: 2.

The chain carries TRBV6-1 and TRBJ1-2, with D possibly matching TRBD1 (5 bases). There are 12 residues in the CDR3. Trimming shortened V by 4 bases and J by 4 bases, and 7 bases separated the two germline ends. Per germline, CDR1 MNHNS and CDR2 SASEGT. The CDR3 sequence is CASSGQFYGYTF. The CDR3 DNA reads TGTGCCAGCAGTGGACAGTTCTATGGCTACACCTTC.

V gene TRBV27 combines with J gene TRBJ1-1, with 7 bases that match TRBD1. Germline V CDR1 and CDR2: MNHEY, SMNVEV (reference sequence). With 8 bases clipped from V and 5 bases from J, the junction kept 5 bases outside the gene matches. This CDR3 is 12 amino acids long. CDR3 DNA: TGTGCCAGCCAGACAGGGCGAACTGAAGCTTTCTTT. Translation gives CASQTGRTEAFF.

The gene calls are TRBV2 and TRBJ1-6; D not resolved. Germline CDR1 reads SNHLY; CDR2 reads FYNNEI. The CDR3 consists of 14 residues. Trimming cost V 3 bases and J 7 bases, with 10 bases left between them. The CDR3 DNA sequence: TGTGCCAGCAGTGACGTCCGCGGGAATTCACCCCTCCACTTT. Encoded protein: CASSDVRGNSPLHF.

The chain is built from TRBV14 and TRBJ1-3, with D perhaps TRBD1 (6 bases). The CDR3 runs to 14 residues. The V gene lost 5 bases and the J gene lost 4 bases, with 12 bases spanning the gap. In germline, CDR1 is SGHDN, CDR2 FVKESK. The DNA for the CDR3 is TGTGCCAGCAGCGCAGGGGTAGGAGGAAACACCATATATTTT. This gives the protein CASSAGVGGNTIYF.

The CDR3 here is CASSSYRDSAYNEQFF. The DNA of the CDR3 is TGTGCCAGCAGCTCGTATAGGGACTCCGCCTACAATGAGCAGTTCTTC. This chain links TRBV7-8 with TRBJ2-1, with D maybe TRBD2 (6 bases). CDR1 SGHVS and CDR2 FQNEAQ come from the germline V gene. The CDR3 length is 16 residues. V shed 4 bases and J shed 2 bases, with 15 bases lying between them.

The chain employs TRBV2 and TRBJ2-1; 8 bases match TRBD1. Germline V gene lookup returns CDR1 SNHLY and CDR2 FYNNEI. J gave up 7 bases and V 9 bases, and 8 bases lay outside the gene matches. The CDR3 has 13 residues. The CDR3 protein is CARGQGPGNEQFF. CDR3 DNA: TGTGCCAGAGGACAGGGCCCGGGGAATGAGCAGTTCTTC. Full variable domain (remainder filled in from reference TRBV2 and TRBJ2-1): EPEVTQTPSHQVTQMGQEVILRCVPISNHLYFYWYRQILGQKVEFLVSFYNNEISEKSEIFDDQFSVERPDGSNFTLKIRSTKLEDSAMYFCARGQGPGNEQFFGPGTRLTVL.

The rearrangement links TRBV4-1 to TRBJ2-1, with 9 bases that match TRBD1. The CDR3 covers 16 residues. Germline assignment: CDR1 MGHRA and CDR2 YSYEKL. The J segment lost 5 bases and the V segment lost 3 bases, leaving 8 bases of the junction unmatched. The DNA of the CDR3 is TGCGCCAGCAGCCAGGCCCCGGGACAGGGCCACAATGAGCAGTTCTTC. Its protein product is CASSQAPGQGHNEQFF.

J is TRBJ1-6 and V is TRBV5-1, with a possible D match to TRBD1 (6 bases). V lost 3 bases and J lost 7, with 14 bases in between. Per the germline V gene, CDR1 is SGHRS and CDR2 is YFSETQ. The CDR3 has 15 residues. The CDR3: CASSSGELTNSPLHF. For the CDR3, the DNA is TGCGCCAGCAGCTCAGGGGAACTTACCAATTCACCCCTCCACTTT.